One and the same sample provided the 19 T cell receptor beta chains below, sequenced in a study of shared clonotypes between healthy human individuals. Assay used: immunoSEQ multiplex PCR; TCRdb lists only in-frame clones, some missing. The repertoire holds about half a million clones, with 70% to 85% as singletons. Sequencing was carried out using PBMCs. The receptor set was obtained from a woman in her thirties or forties in good health. Some clones in this sample may be carry-over from other donors' samples.

This clone came up many times. This chain connects TRBV6-1 to TRBJ2-2; the D gene is possibly TRBD1 (5 bases). V dropped 1 base and J dropped 3 bases, with 9 bases sitting between them. CDR3 size: 15 residues. The germline gives CDR1 MNHNS, CDR2 SASEGT. The CDR3 loop is CASSEGGGYTGELFF. The CDR3 DNA sequence: TGTGCCAGCAGTGAAGGGGGCGGATACACCGGGGAGCTGTTTTTT.

The chain uses TRBV27 and TRBJ2-1; D perhaps matches TRBD2 (6 bases). The CDR3 totals 14 residues. Germline-derived CDR1 and CDR2 are MNHEY and SMNVEV (reference sequence). Trimming took off 6 bases at V and 2 bases at J, with 11 bases between the two ends. The CDR3 coding sequence is TGTGCCAGCAGCGTCGGGACTGCCTACAATGAGCAGTTCTTC. It encodes CASSVGTAYNEQFF.

The chain recombines TRBV7-6 with TRBJ1-5; D remains unclear. Per the germline V gene, CDR1 is SGHVS and CDR2 is FNYEAQ. The CDR3 totals 13 residues. V lost 1 base, J lost 4 bases, and 5 bases lay in between. In nucleotides, the CDR3 is TGTGCCAGCAGCTTAGGACGAAATCAGCCCCAGCATTTT. It encodes CASSLGRNQPQHF. Using reference TRBV7-6 and TRBJ1-5 for the parts outside the CDR3, the full variable domain is GAGVSQSPRYKVTKRGQDVALRCDPISGHVSLYWYRQALGQGPEFLTYFNYEAQQDKSGLPNDRFSAERPEGSISTLTIQRTEQRDSAMYRCASSLGRNQPQHFGDGTRLSIL.

The chain joins TRBV7-2 to TRBJ2-7; D gene ambiguous. Trimming stripped 4 bases from V and 1 base from J, with 11 bases between. The V gene's germline CDR1 is SGHTA and CDR2 FQGNSA. CDR3 length: 14 amino acids. This CDR3 is CASSSLVRSYEQYF. Written as DNA, the CDR3 is TGTGCCAGCAGCTCCCTGGTGAGGTCCTACGAGCAGTACTTC.

The chain has TRBV11-3 and TRBJ2-1; 9 nucleotides align to TRBD2. The CDR3 covers 15 residues. J was trimmed by 7 bases and V by 5 bases; bases with no gene match: 9. The germline V gene has CDR1 SGHNT and CDR2 YENEEA. The CDR3 sequence is CASSPSGRPGNEQFF. The CDR3 DNA reads as TGTGCCAGCAGCCCCAGCGGGAGGCCAGGGAATGAGCAGTTCTTC.

This chain joins TRBV14 and TRBJ1-1; a possible D gene is TRBD1 (5 bases). V was clipped by 0 bases and J by 5 bases, with 10 bases between them. Germline V gives CDR1 SGHDN, CDR2 FVKESK. The CDR3 totals 14 residues. The CDR3 here is CASSQELRVTEAFF. Written as DNA, the CDR3 is TGTGCCAGCAGCCAAGAGCTCAGGGTGACTGAAGCTTTCTTT.

This chain connects TRBV7-8 to TRBJ2-7, with TRBD2 as a possible D gene (5 bases). Trimming took off 3 bases at V and 1 base at J, with 13 bases between the two ends. This CDR3 contains 15 residues. CDR1 SGHVS and CDR2 FQNEAQ come from the germline V gene. The CDR3 is CASSFGRDLSYEQYF. DNA of the CDR3: TGTGCCAGCAGCTTCGGTCGGGATCTTTCCTACGAGCAGTACTTC.

The J gene is TRBJ2-7, the V gene TRBV5-4, with 10 bases fitting TRBD2. Germline V lookup: CDR1 SGHNT, CDR2 YYREEE (reference sequence). The trim removed 2 bases at V and 2 bases at J, leaving 4 bases unmatched. The CDR3 is made up of 15 amino acids. Written as DNA, the CDR3 is TGTGCCAGCAGCTTTGGGACTAGCGAAACCTACGAGCAGTACTTC. This gives the protein CASSFGTSETYEQYF.

The chain combines TRBV5-4 with TRBJ1-2; no clear D gene. V shed 0 bases and J shed 7 bases, with 16 bases lying between them. The germline V gene has CDR1 SGHNT and CDR2 YYREEE (reference sequence). CDR3 length equals 15 residues. CDR3 DNA: TGTGCCAGCAGCTTGGGGGCTGCGGGTCCCGGTGGCTACACCTTC. Translation gives CASSLGAAGPGGYTF.

This clone was observed a handful of times. The chain employs TRBV6-1 and TRBJ2-3, with 10 bases lining up with TRBD2. The CDR3 has 17 amino acids. Germline V gene lookup returns CDR1 MNHNS and CDR2 SASEGT. V was pared by 4 bases and J by 6 bases, with 13 bases of the junction left unmatched. The CDR3 loop is CASSVRTSGSIGDTQYF. As DNA, the CDR3 is TGTGCCAGCAGTGTGCGGACTAGCGGTTCCATTGGGGATACGCAGTATTTT.

The chain is built from TRBV28 and TRBJ2-7; D might be TRBD1 (6 bases). Deletions cut 5 bases from V and 6 bases from J, with 14 bases between. This CDR3 comprises 13 residues. In germline, CDR1 is MDHEN, CDR2 SYDVKM. CDR3 DNA sequence: TGTGCCAGCAGTCCGCAGGGGACGGGCGAGCAGTACTTC. Protein sequence: CASSPQGTGEQYF.

The chain carries TRBV4-2 and TRBJ1-3; the D is unclear. Germline CDR1 LGHNA, CDR2 YNFKEQ. Trimming took off 0 bases at V and 4 bases at J, with 4 bases between the two ends. The CDR3 has 13 amino acids. The CDR3 protein is CASSQDPGNTIYF. CDR3 sequence (DNA): TGTGCCAGCAGCCAAGACCCGGGAAACACCATATATTTT.

The chain has TRBV6-4 and TRBJ2-1; 7 bases line up with TRBD2. The ends lost 4 bases at V and 7 bases at J; junction bases unmatched: 4. Germline-derived CDR1 and CDR2 are MRHNA and SNTAGT. The CDR3 covers 13 residues. The CDR3: CASSVEGGNEQFF. CDR3 in DNA: TGTGCCAGCAGTGTAGAGGGAGGGAATGAGCAGTTCTTC.

The rearrangement links TRBV28 to TRBJ1-4, with D perhaps TRBD1 (5 bases). The CDR3 loop spans 13 amino acids. Germline V gene lookup returns CDR1 MDHEN and CDR2 SYDVKM. V was clipped by 2 bases and J by 8 bases, with 9 bases between them. The CDR3 DNA sequence: TGTGCCAGCAGTTTAAGTGCAGGGGAAAAACTGTTTTTT. Its translation: CASSLSAGEKLFF. The whole variable domain, remainder taken from reference TRBV28 and TRBJ1-4, is DVKVTQSSRYLVKRTGEKVFLECVQDMDHENMFWYRQDPGLGLRLIYFSYDVKMKEKGDIPEGYSVSREKKERFSLILESASTNQTSMYLCASSLSAGEKLFFGSGTQLSVL.

This clone was seen just once. The chain employs TRBV14 and TRBJ1-1; D unclear. V lost 3 bases to trimming and J lost 11 bases, with 16 bases between them. Germline assignment: CDR1 SGHDN and CDR2 FVKESK. The CDR3 runs 13 residues. CDR3 bases: TGTGCCAGCAGCCAGCTAAACTCGGCGGGGGCTTTCTTT. Translating it yields CASSQLNSAGAFF.

V and J are TRBV12-5 and TRBJ2-1, with a weak D call TRBD2 (5 bases). V shed 7 bases and J shed 6 bases, with 16 bases lying between them. Germline V gene sequence: CDR1 LGHNT, CDR2 FRNRAP. This CDR3 region has 14 residues. Here the CDR3 reads CASEPPGRGNEQFF. The CDR3 bases are TGTGCTAGTGAGCCCCCCGGTCGGGGCAATGAGCAGTTCTTC.

The chain employs TRBV7-6 and TRBJ2-7, with D possibly being TRBD1 (6 bases). In germline, CDR1 is SGHVS, CDR2 FNYEAQ. Trimming took off 3 bases at V and 4 bases at J, with 10 bases between the two ends. The CDR3 covers 13 residues. CDR3 residues: CASSLAGTYEQYF. The CDR3 DNA reads as TGTGCCAGCAGCTTGGCCGGGACATACGAGCAGTACTTC.

This clone was recorded only once. The V gene is TRBV6-4, the J gene TRBJ2-2; 9 positions agree with TRBD2. The CDR3 totals 14 residues. Looked up from germline, CDR1 is MRHNA and CDR2 is SNTAGT. J lost 1 base, V lost 10 bases, and 4 bases had no gene match. The CDR3 protein is CATRLAENTGELFF. The DNA of the CDR3 is TGTGCCACTAGACTAGCGGAGAACACCGGGGAGCTGTTTTTT.

V is TRBV25-1 and J is TRBJ1-1; D is possibly TRBD1 (6 bases). CDR3 length equals 15 residues. V dropped 4 bases and J dropped 1 base, with 13 bases sitting between them. Germline V gene lookup returns CDR1 MGHDK and CDR2 SYGVNS. CDR3 sequence (DNA): TGTGCCAGCAGTGGCGTAGGACAGAAGAACACTGAAGCTTTCTTT. It yields the protein CASSGVGQKNTEAFF.